The 9 T cell receptor beta chains below all came from one sample that was sequenced in a study of cytomegalovirus exposure and HLA in healthy donors. This PCR relied on a set of 60 Vbeta primers and 13 Jbeta primers. Data came from immunoSEQ multiplex PCR; TCRdb stores just in-frame clones and leaves some out. The top ten clones hold 4.5% to 5.5% of a sample with about 170,000 clones, around 80% of them seen once. Sequencing was done on a sample of PBMCs. Receptors originate from a woman between 45 and 60 years old in good health and CMV-seropositive.

The rearrangement uses TRBV6-5 and TRBJ2-7; D may be TRBD1 (5 bases). The CDR3 runs 12 residues. Germline CDR1 MNHEY, CDR2 SVGAGI. V dropped 5 bases and J dropped 3 bases, with 8 bases sitting between them. In DNA form, the CDR3 reads TGTGCCAGCAGTGTCGACAGCTACGAGCAGTACTTC. Protein sequence: CASSVDSYEQYF.

The gene calls are TRBV28 and TRBJ1-2, with 8 nucleotides matching TRBD1. Unmatched junction bases numbered 5, after V lost 4 bases and J lost 4 bases. Germline lookup yields CDR1 MDHEN and CDR2 SYDVKM. The CDR3 loop spans 14 amino acids. The CDR3 reads CASSSTGGPYGYTF. The DNA of the CDR3 is TGTGCCAGCAGTTCAACAGGGGGACCCTATGGCTACACCTTC.

This chain joins TRBV7-9 and TRBJ2-3; TRBD2 matches at 7 bases. The junction had 2 bases not matched to a gene; V was cut back by 5 bases and J by 0 bases. Per germline, CDR1 SEHNR and CDR2 FQNEAQ (reference sequence). This CDR3 has 14 residues. CDR3 sequence (DNA): TGTGCCAGCAGCGTTAGCGGGAGCACAGATACGCAGTATTTT. Protein product: CASSVSGSTDTQYF.

This chain uses TRBV5-5 with TRBJ1-4, with 9 nucleotides matching TRBD1. The CDR3 runs 16 residues. Germline CDR1 and CDR2: SGHKS and YYEKEE (reference sequence). The trim removed 4 bases at V and 7 bases at J, leaving 11 bases unmatched. The CDR3: CASSLRQGGSSEKLFF. The CDR3 region has the DNA TGTGCCAGCAGCCTTCGACAGGGGGGGAGTAGTGAAAAACTGTTTTTT.

J is TRBJ1-2 and V is TRBV7-3; 8 bases fit TRBD1. V lost 3 bases and J lost 6; bases outside the gene matches: 3. Germline V gene lookup returns CDR1 SGHTA and CDR2 FQGTGA. The length of the CDR3 is 13 residues. This chain's CDR3 is CASSLTGVDGYTF. In DNA, the CDR3 is TGTGCCAGCAGCTTGACAGGGGTGGATGGCTACACCTTC.

V usage is TRBV7-8 and J usage is TRBJ2-7; tentative D call: TRBD2 (6 bases). The length of the CDR3 is 15 residues. Trimming cost V 1 base and J 1 base, with 11 bases left between them. CDR1 SGHVS and CDR2 FQNEAQ come from the germline V gene. In nucleotides, the CDR3 is TGTGCCAGCAGCTTAGTAGGGACTGGATCCTACGAGCAGTACTTC. Protein sequence: CASSLVGTGSYEQYF.

The genes are TRBV19 and TRBJ2-7; maybe TRBD2 (6 bases). Trimming stripped 8 bases from V and 6 bases from J, with 14 bases between. CDR3 length: 12 amino acids. The germline CDR1 and CDR2 sequences are LNHDA and SQIVND (reference sequence). CDR3 in DNA: TGTGCCAGTGGGGACTTTTGGGGCGAGCAGTACTTC. It encodes CASGDFWGEQYF. The full variable domain, in which reference TRBV19 and TRBJ2-7 provide the parts outside the CDR3, is DGGITQSPKYLFRKEGQNVTLSCEQNLNHDAMYWYRQDPGQGLRLIYYSQIVNDFQKGDIAEGYSVSREKKESFPLTVTSAQKNPTAFYLCASGDFWGEQYFGPGTRLTVT.

The gene calls are TRBV6-5 and TRBJ2-1; 9 bases line up with TRBD2. Germline CDR1 reads MNHEY; CDR2 reads SVGAGI. The CDR3 spans 12 residues. Germline trimming cut 6 bases from V and 14 bases from J; bases unmatched to any gene: 8. CDR3 DNA sequence: TGTGCCAGCAGCCCGACTAGCGGAACGGAGTTCTTC. Protein: CASSPTSGTEFF.

This clone has a handful of counts. V gene TRBV6-1 combines with J gene TRBJ2-3, with 9 bases aligning to TRBD2. Germline CDR1 reads MNHNS; CDR2 reads SASEGT. This CDR3 has 15 amino acids. Germline trimming cut 3 bases from V and 1 base from J; bases unmatched to any gene: 2. CDR3 bases: TGTGCCAGCAGTGAGGAGCGGGAGGGCACAGATACGCAGTATTTT. Translating it yields CASSEEREGTDTQYF.